The clone carrying this T cell receptor (beta chain) turned up a few times. Its specificity is not known. These data belong to a study of T-cell memory formation after mild COVID-19. Study outcomes and limitations: Memory from before infection featured some responding clones, which suggests cross-reactive memory joined.

From 5'RACE with constant-segment primers came TCR alpha and TCR beta cDNA libraries that carried sample barcodes and UMIs. TCRdb redid the calling of the 5' RACE reads with MiXCR, one entry per CDR3 protein. The sample records 450,000 to 700,000 distinct CDR3 sequences, roughly 18% being singletons. Trimming took 8 bases from V and 3 from J; bases not matched to a gene: 7. Germline CDR1 and CDR2: SQVTM and ANQGSEA. The CDR3 spans 13 residues. This TCR was recovered from an adult woman who had mild COVID-19 (a few samples of this study predate the infection). Cell type and time point are not known. This chain connects TRBV29-1 to TRBJ1-1, with 9 bases lining up with TRBD1. The sequencing sample was made of PBMCs or a T cell subset sorted from them (not recorded which). The CDR3 here is CSTSWTGDTEAFF. The CDR3 DNA follows: TGCAGCACATCGTGGACAGGGGACACTGAAGCTTTCTTT.